One and the same sample provided the 22 T cell receptor beta chains below, sequenced in a study of blood T cell repertoires in COVID-19. Clones were sequenced by immunoSEQ multiplex PCR, and TCRdb holds only the in-frame ones, with some missing. This table has 130,000 or so clones, roughly 90% appearing once. The material sequenced was peripheral blood. These receptors originate from a human donor with COVID-19, enrolled during active disease. The donor label of this sample is uncertain.

The rearrangement links TRBV19 to TRBJ1-2; 9 positions match TRBD1. Unmatched junction bases numbered 9, after V lost 4 bases and J lost 6 bases. CDR1 LNHDA and CDR2 SQIVND come from the germline V gene (reference sequence). This CDR3 is built from 15 residues. DNA for the CDR3: TGTGCCAGTAGTACCCGGGACAGGGAGCCTCATGGCTACACCTTC. It is translated as CASSTRDREPHGYTF. Variable domain in full (rest from reference TRBV19 and TRBJ1-2): DGGITQSPKYLFRKEGQNVTLSCEQNLNHDAMYWYRQDPGQGLRLIYYSQIVNDFQKGDIAEGYSVSREKKESFPLTVTSAQKNPTAFYLCASSTRDREPHGYTFGSGTRLTVV.

The CDR3 protein is CATSDPLRGYTF. CDR3 nucleotide sequence: TGTGCCACCAGTGACCCGTTGAGGGGCTACACCTTC. The gene calls are TRBV24-1 and TRBJ1-2; D not certain. V lost 4 bases and J lost 8, with 10 bases in between. Germline lookup yields CDR1 KGHDR and CDR2 SFDVKD. The CDR3 spans 12 residues.

This chain uses TRBV15 with TRBJ1-2; D is unclear. Trimming stripped 0 bases from V and 3 bases from J, with 8 bases between. CDR3 length equals 14 residues. Per the germline V gene, CDR1 is LNHNV and CDR2 is YYDKDF (reference sequence). CDR3 loop: CATSREVSDYGYTF. CDR3 coding DNA: TGTGCCACCAGCAGAGAGGTCAGTGACTATGGCTACACCTTC.

The CDR3 spells CAWSVTGDQPQHF. In DNA form, the CDR3 reads TGTGCCTGGAGTGTAACAGGGGATCAGCCCCAGCATTTT. The chain links TRBV30 to TRBJ1-5, with TRBD1 identical over 7 bases. V lost 0 bases to trimming and J lost 5 bases; unmatched junction nucleotides: 1. The germline V gene encodes CDR1 GTSNPN and CDR2 SVGIG (reference sequence). This CDR3 spans 13 amino acids.

The chain recombines TRBV24-1 with TRBJ2-1, with 7 positions matching TRBD1. The germline V gene has CDR1 KGHDR and CDR2 SFDVKD. The CDR3 extends over 14 amino acids. V trimming: 4 bases; J trimming: 8 bases; junction bases outside the gene matches: 7. The CDR3 nucleotides read TGTGCCACCAGTGAGACAGGGCGGAAGGATGAGCAGTTCTTC. Translation gives CATSETGRKDEQFF.

The rearrangement links TRBV29-1 to TRBJ1-4, with 7 bases identical to TRBD1. The CDR3 runs to 15 residues. J lost 1 base, V lost 5 bases, and 7 bases had no gene match. Per germline, CDR1 SQVTM and CDR2 ANQGSEA. The CDR3 sequence is CSVRPRDRTNEKLFF. The CDR3, as DNA: TGCAGCGTTCGCCCCCGGGACAGAACTAATGAAAAACTGTTTTTT.

The chain uses TRBV21-1 and TRBJ2-7; TRBD1, the D gene given by the table, was not confirmed from the DNA. TRBV21-1 is given as a pseudogene. This CDR3 has 16 amino acids. This CDR3 reads CASSKARGDRGYEQYF. DNA of the CDR3: TGTGCCAGCAGCAAAGCGCGAGGGGACAGGGGATACGAGCAGTACTTC.

The CDR3 region has the DNA TGCGCCAGCAGCGACTCAGGGGTAGTTTATGAAAAACTGTTTTTT. Residues: CASSDSGVVYEKLFF. The genes are TRBV5-1 and TRBJ1-4; TRBD1 is a possible D gene (6 bases). CDR1 SGHRS and CDR2 YFSETQ come from the germline V gene. The CDR3 is 15 residues long. The V end lost 4 bases, the J end lost 6 bases, and 16 bases lay between the germline ends.

The count of this clone is one. V usage is TRBV7-2 and J usage is TRBJ2-5; a weak D match, TRBD1 (6 bases). The CDR3 loop spans 13 amino acids. CDR1 is SGHTA and CDR2 is FQGNSA in the germline V gene. The germline V and J ends were trimmed by 2 bases and 3 bases, with 7 bases remaining between them. The CDR3 sequence: CASSLNREETQYF. CDR3 DNA: TGTGCCAGCAGCTTAAACAGGGAAGAGACCCAGTACTTC.

The rearrangement joins TRBV10-2 to TRBJ2-7, with D maybe TRBD1 (5 bases). Per germline, CDR1 WSHSY and CDR2 SAAADI. This CDR3 contains 15 residues. V was pared by 4 bases and J by 6 bases, with 19 bases between. CDR3 region: CASSVSTEVVVEQYF. In nucleotides, the CDR3 is TGCGCCAGCAGTGTATCGACAGAGGTGGTAGTCGAGCAGTACTTC.

The chain uses TRBV5-6 and TRBJ1-1, with D uncertain. The CDR3 length is 15 residues. Per the germline V gene, CDR1 is SGHDT and CDR2 is YYEEEE. V lost 2 bases to trimming and J lost 2 bases, with 13 bases between them. The CDR3 protein is CASSLRGAVNTEAFF. The CDR3 region has the DNA TGTGCCAGCAGCTTACGAGGCGCAGTTAACACTGAAGCTTTCTTT.

The V call is TRBV3-1 (or the pseudogene TRBV3-2), the J call TRBJ2-4; D not certain. Trimming shortened V by 1 base and J by 7 bases, and 5 bases separated the two germline ends. The CDR3 runs 12 residues. CDR1 and CDR2 from the germline V gene are LGHDT and YNNKEL (reference sequence). This CDR3 is CASSQGVNIQYF. CDR3 nucleotide sequence: TGTGCCAGCAGCCAAGGAGTGAACATTCAGTACTTC.

The J gene is TRBJ1-1, the V gene TRBV19; D is unclear. Germline CDR1 reads LNHDA; CDR2 reads SQIVND (reference sequence). CDR3 length equals 12 residues. Trimming removed 6 bases at V and 1 base at J, with 6 bases between. CDR3 nucleotide sequence: TGTGCCAGTAGCCGGGAGAACACTGAAGCTTTCTTT. Protein product: CASSRENTEAFF.

This sequence joins TRBV9 and TRBJ2-1; D gene ambiguous. Germline values: CDR1 SGDLS, CDR2 YYNGEE. The CDR3 has 14 amino acids. V lost 0 bases and J 4 bases, leaving 8 bases between the germline ends. The CDR3, as DNA: TGTGCCAGCAGCGTAGGCAGTCAGTACAATGAGCAGTTCTTC. It codes for CASSVGSQYNEQFF.

The V gene is TRBV7-9, the J gene TRBJ1-4, with D possibly matching TRBD1 (6 bases). The germline V gene has CDR1 SEHNR and CDR2 FQNEAQ (reference sequence). V lost 5 bases and J 4 bases, leaving 14 bases between the germline ends. CDR3 length: 15 amino acids. The CDR3 DNA is TGTGCCAGCAGCCCCCGGGACACCTTTAATGAAAAACTGTTTTTT. It codes for CASSPRDTFNEKLFF.

This clone appeared a few times. This chain links TRBV6-6 with TRBJ2-4; TRBD1 might be the D (6 bases). CDR1 and CDR2 from the germline V gene are MNHNY and SVGAGI (reference sequence). This CDR3 is 13 amino acids long. Deletions cut 6 bases from V and 6 bases from J, with 12 bases between. DNA for the CDR3: TGTGCCAGCAGCCAGGGACAAGGAAACATTCAGTACTTC. It codes for CASSQGQGNIQYF.

This chain connects TRBV9 to TRBJ1-3; TRBD1 agrees at 9 bases. The CDR3 is 15 amino acids. The V gene end was trimmed by 4 bases and the J gene end by 3 bases; junction bases not matched to a gene: 5. Per the germline V gene, CDR1 is SGDLS and CDR2 is YYNGEE. In nucleotides, the CDR3 is TGTGCCAGCAGCTCCGGGACAGGGTATGGAAACACCATATATTTT. It is translated as CASSSGTGYGNTIYF.

This clone was picked up a small number of times. The gene calls are TRBV6-1 and TRBJ1-2; no clear D. V gave up 2 bases and J gave up 4 bases, with 14 bases separating them. Germline V gene lookup returns CDR1 MNHNS and CDR2 SASEGT. There are 15 residues in the CDR3. The CDR3 nucleotides read TGTGCCAGCAGTGAATTTGGCGGCCCAGTCTATGGCTACACCTTC. This encodes CASSEFGGPVYGYTF.

The chain combines TRBV25-1 with TRBJ1-6; possibly TRBD1 for D (5 bases). Trimming took 0 bases from V and 4 from J, leaving 7 bases between them. Germline CDR1 reads MGHDK; CDR2 reads SYGVNS. The CDR3 length is 15 residues. DNA for the CDR3: TGTGCCAGCAGTGAATACGGGGGTTATAATTCACCCCTCCACTTT. Amino acids: CASSEYGGYNSPLHF.

The chain has TRBV4-1 and TRBJ2-3; 9 bases align to TRBD2. Germline V gives CDR1 MGHRA, CDR2 YSYEKL. V lost 3 bases and J lost 3; bases outside the gene matches: 19. The CDR3 extends over 20 amino acids. CDR3 DNA sequence: TGCGCCAGCAGCCATCTAGCGGGATATCGCGCGCCACGGGGGACAGATACGCAGTATTTT. Protein product: CASSHLAGYRAPRGTDTQYF.

This clone was detected only once. This chain joins TRBV11-3 and TRBJ1-2; D gene uncertain. This CDR3 has 11 amino acids. Trimming removed 5 bases from V and 8 bases from J, with 9 bases in between. From germline, CDR1 is SGHNT and CDR2 YENEEA. The DNA for the CDR3 is TGTGCCAGCAGCGGGCAGTTGGGCTACACCTTC. Residues: CASSGQLGYTF.

The chain employs TRBV6-5 and TRBJ2-7; weak D call: TRBD1 (5 bases). Per the germline V gene, CDR1 is MNHEY and CDR2 is SVGAGI. V was shortened by 7 bases and J by 2 bases, with 9 bases between the two germline ends. CDR3 length: 12 residues. Here the CDR3 DNA reads TGTGCCAGCAAACAGGAAACCTACGAGCAGTACTTC. This encodes CASKQETYEQYF.